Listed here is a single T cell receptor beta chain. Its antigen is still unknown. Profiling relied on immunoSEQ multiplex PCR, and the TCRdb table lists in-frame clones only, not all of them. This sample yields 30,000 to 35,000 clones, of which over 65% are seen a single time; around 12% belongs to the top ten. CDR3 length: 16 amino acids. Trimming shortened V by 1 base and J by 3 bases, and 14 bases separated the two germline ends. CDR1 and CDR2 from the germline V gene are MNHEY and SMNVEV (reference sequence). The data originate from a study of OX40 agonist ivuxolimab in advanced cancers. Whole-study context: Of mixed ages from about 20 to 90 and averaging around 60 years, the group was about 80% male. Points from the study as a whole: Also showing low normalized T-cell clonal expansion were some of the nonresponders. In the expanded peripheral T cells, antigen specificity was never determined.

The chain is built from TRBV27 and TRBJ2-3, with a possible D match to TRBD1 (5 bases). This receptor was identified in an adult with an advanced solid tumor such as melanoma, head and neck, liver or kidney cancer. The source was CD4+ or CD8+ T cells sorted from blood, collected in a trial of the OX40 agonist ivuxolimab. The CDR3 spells CASSLLAGSSTDTQYF. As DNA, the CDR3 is TGTGCCAGCAGTTTATTGGCAGGGTCGTCGACAGATACGCAGTATTTT.